The 26 T cell receptor beta chains below were found in one sample sequenced in a study of blood T cells in healthy people across ages. With a J-beta primer mix and a sample-barcoded 5' primer, a second PCR ran about 7 to 12 cycles. One entry per CDR3 protein, called by TCRdb with MiXCR from the 5' RACE reads. The sample holds 1.5 million to 1.8 million distinct CDR3 sequences; about 45% are singletons and the top ten take roughly 3.7%. The sequenced sample consisted of blood. These receptors were taken from a woman younger than 30 in good health.

This sequence joins TRBV3-1 and TRBJ1-2; D not resolved. The CDR3 is 15 residues long. From germline, CDR1 is LGHDT and CDR2 YNNKEL (reference sequence). V lost 4 bases and J 4 bases, leaving 16 bases between the germline ends. CDR3 nucleotide sequence: TGTGCCAGCAGCCCCCGTGGGAGGGATGGCTATGGCTACACCTTC. Amino acids: CASSPRGRDGYGYTF. Based on the CDR3 plus reference TRBV3-1 and TRBJ1-2, the full variable domain is DTAVSQTPKYLVTQMGNDKSIKCEQNLGHDTMYWYKQDSKKFLKIMFSYNNKELIINETVPNRFSPKSPDKAHLNLHINSLELGDSAVYFCASSPRGRDGYGYTFGSGTRLTVV.

Written as DNA, the CDR3 is TGCGCCAGCAGCCAAGACAGGGGGCGGTATACGCAGTATTTT. Protein product: CASSQDRGRYTQYF. The gene calls are TRBV4-3 and TRBJ2-3; 8 bases are shared with TRBD1. The CDR3 totals 14 residues. Germline lookup yields CDR1 LGHNA and CDR2 YSLEER. Trimming cost V 0 bases and J 7 bases; bases outside gene matches: 3.

The genes are TRBV18 and TRBJ1-1; D possibly corresponds to TRBD1 (5 bases). TRBJ2-1 explains the end of the DNA better; the J call may be wrong. CDR1 is KGHSH, CDR2 LQKENI, per germline. This CDR3 is 13 amino acids long. The CDR3, as DNA: TGTGCCAGCTCACCAGATTCAGGGTCTGAGCAGTTCTTC. This encodes CASSPDSGSEQFF.

This clonotype appeared a few times. The rearrangement joins TRBV20-1 to TRBJ1-2; tentatively, D is TRBD1 (5 bases). CDR1 is DFQATT and CDR2 is SNEGSKA in the germline V gene (reference sequence). The CDR3 is made up of 12 amino acids. The germline V and J ends were trimmed by 3 bases and 3 bases, with 8 bases remaining between them. The CDR3 region is CSASGRDYGYTF. The CDR3 coding sequence is TGCAGTGCTAGCGGCAGGGACTATGGCTACACCTTC.

This clonotype was observed a handful of times. For the CDR3, the DNA is TGTGCCAGCAGCTTCACCAGCCTGAGCTCCTACAATGAGCAGTTCTTC. This codes for CASSFTSLSSYNEQFF. The rearrangement links TRBV7-9 to TRBJ2-1; no firm D call. The germline V gene has CDR1 SEHNR and CDR2 FQNEAQ (reference sequence). The CDR3 covers 16 residues. V lost 3 bases and J lost 0, with 12 bases in between.

As regards this clonotype: This may arise from a read error, as a much more abundant clone is one base away. The CDR3 ends on some other residue instead of the conserved phenylalanine or tryptophan, so this is likely a read error. The rearrangement links TRBV13 to TRBJ2-7; D possibly uses TRBD1 or TRBD2 (5 bases each). V was cut by 5 bases and J by 0 bases, with 11 bases left in between. The length of the CDR3 is 14 residues. Per germline, CDR1 PRHDT and CDR2 FYEKMQ (reference sequence). Here the CDR3 DNA reads TGTGCCAGCAGCCCCAGGGACCGCTCCTACGAGCAGTACCTC. This gives the protein CASSPRDRSYEQYL.

V and J are TRBV7-2 and TRBJ2-1, with 12 bases that match TRBD2. Germline assignment: CDR1 SGHTA and CDR2 FQGNSA. V gave up 3 bases and J gave up 4 bases; unmatched junction bases: 4. The CDR3 loop spans 16 amino acids. The CDR3 is CASSFTGTSGYNEQFF. CDR3 DNA sequence: TGTGCCAGCAGCTTTACCGGGACTAGCGGGTACAATGAGCAGTTCTTC. The whole variable domain, filled in from reference TRBV7-2 and TRBJ2-1, reads GAGVSQSPSNKVTEKGKDVELRCDPISGHTALYWYRQSLGQGLEFLIYFQGNSAPDKSGLPSDRFSAERTGGSVSTLTIQRTQQEDSAVYLCASSFTGTSGYNEQFFGPGTRLTVL.

This clonotype came up a few times. CDR3 coding DNA: TGTGCCAGCAGAAATGACGGGACTAGCGGGAGCAATGAGCAGTTCTTC. It encodes CASRNDGTSGSNEQFF. This sequence joins TRBV6-2 or TRBV6-3 and TRBJ2-1, with 14 bases aligning to TRBD2. Germline V lookup: CDR1 MNHEY, CDR2 SVGEGT. Unmatched junction bases numbered 7, after V lost 6 bases and J lost 6 bases. This CDR3 region has 16 residues.

The V and J genes are TRBV25-1 and TRBJ2-3, with TRBD2 matching 7 bases. From germline, CDR1 is MGHDK and CDR2 SYGVNS. This CDR3 is built from 12 residues. V shed 0 bases, J shed 10 bases, and the junction held 1 base outside the gene matches. The CDR3 here is CASSEYGRAQYF. CDR3 in DNA: TGTGCCAGCAGTGAATATGGGAGGGCGCAGTATTTT.

The sample holds a few counts of this clonotype. The J gene is TRBJ2-1, the V gene TRBV2, with a weak D call TRBD1 (6 bases). The CDR3 runs 14 residues. V lost 4 bases and J 5 bases, leaving 12 bases between the germline ends. Germline CDR1 SNHLY, CDR2 FYNNEI. The CDR3 spells CASSVIGGDNEQFF. The CDR3 DNA reads as TGTGCCAGCAGTGTCATAGGGGGTGACAATGAGCAGTTCTTC.

This clonotype showed up just a few times. V and J are TRBV11-3 and TRBJ2-3; D gene unclear. Trimming took 3 bases from V and 0 from J, leaving 4 bases between them. The CDR3 runs 13 residues. From germline, CDR1 is SGHNT and CDR2 YENEEA. CDR3 sequence reads: CASSFESTDTQYF. In DNA form, the CDR3 reads TGTGCCAGCAGCTTCGAGAGCACAGATACGCAGTATTTT. The full variable domain, with the rest looked up from reference TRBV11-3 and TRBJ2-3, is EAGVVQSPRYKIIEKKQPVAFWCNPISGHNTLYWYLQNLGQGPELLIRYENEEAVDDSQLPKDRFSAERLKGVDSTLKIQPAELGDSAVYLCASSFESTDTQYFGPGTRLTVL.

This clonotype was picked up a small number of times. The chain links TRBV4-1 to TRBJ1-1, with unresolved D. The CDR3 covers 17 residues. Germline loops: CDR1 MGHRA, CDR2 YSYEKL. Trimming left V 1 base short and J 3 bases short, with 18 bases between. The CDR3: CASSQANLGFTDTEAFF. CDR3 in DNA: TGCGCCAGCAGCCAAGCGAACCTAGGGTTTACGGACACTGAAGCTTTCTTT.

This clonotype came up a few times. This chain uses TRBV12-3 or TRBV12-4 with TRBJ1-2; D gene unclear. V lost 3 bases to trimming and J lost 5 bases, with 16 bases between them. The CDR3 spans 15 residues. Here the CDR3 DNA reads TGTGCCAGCAGTTTTCTTATTGGCCCTGGGTATGGCTACACCTTC. As protein: CASSFLIGPGYGYTF.

The V gene is TRBV27, the J gene TRBJ1-2, with 7 bases that match TRBD1. V gave up 8 bases and J gave up 2 bases; unmatched junction bases: 5. CDR3 size: 13 residues. Germline CDR1 reads MNHEY; CDR2 reads SMNVEV (reference sequence). CDR3 region: CASGATGNYGYTF. CDR3 coding DNA: TGTGCCAGCGGGGCGACAGGGAACTATGGCTACACCTTC.

This clonotype was observed a handful of times. This rearrangement joins TRBV19 to TRBJ2-7; 7 bases map to TRBD2. With 6 bases clipped from V and 0 bases from J, the junction kept 17 bases outside the gene matches. This CDR3 comprises 18 residues. Per the germline V gene, CDR1 is LNHDA and CDR2 is SQIVND (reference sequence). The CDR3 loop reads CASSPQGLGLGSSYEQYF. The CDR3 region has the DNA TGTGCCAGTAGCCCCCAAGGACTAGGATTGGGGAGCTCCTACGAGCAGTACTTC.

V usage is TRBV24-1 and J usage is TRBJ2-3; 8 bases are a match to TRBD2. V lost 6 bases to trimming and J lost 1 base; unmatched junction nucleotides: 8. Germline V gene sequence: CDR1 KGHDR, CDR2 SFDVKD. The CDR3 totals 16 residues. Here the CDR3 reads CATSKSSGGRTDTQYF. For the CDR3, the DNA is TGTGCCACCAGTAAGTCCAGCGGGGGCCGCACAGATACGCAGTATTTT.

The table lists this clonotype with a few counts. The chain couples TRBV20-1 to TRBJ1-2, with 7 bases lining up with TRBD1. The V gene's germline CDR1 is DFQATT and CDR2 SNEGSKA (reference sequence). This CDR3 is 15 amino acids long. J gave up 6 bases and V 0 bases, and 10 bases lay outside the gene matches. The CDR3 coding sequence is TGCAGTGCTAGAGATCGCAACAGGGGAGGGAATGGCTACACCTTC. Amino acids: CSARDRNRGGNGYTF.

The chain links TRBV2 to TRBJ2-5; 7 nucleotides align to TRBD1. Germline CDR1 is SNHLY and CDR2 is FYNNEI. With V trimmed by 11 bases and J by 5 bases, 8 bases remained unmatched. The CDR3 extends over 12 amino acids. CDR3 sequence: CAQQTGRETQYF. The CDR3 DNA is TGTGCCCAGCAGACAGGGCGGGAGACCCAGTACTTC.

The sample holds a few counts of this clonotype. The V call is TRBV5-6, the J call TRBJ1-2; 8 nucleotides align to TRBD1. The length of the CDR3 is 14 residues. Per germline, CDR1 SGHDT and CDR2 YYEEEE. Trimming cost V 4 bases and J 4 bases; bases outside gene matches: 6. CDR3 DNA: TGTGCCAGCAGCCGGGGACAGGCCCGCTATGGCTACACCTTC. Translating gives CASSRGQARYGYTF.

The chain couples TRBV25-1 to TRBJ1-5; perhaps TRBD1 as D (6 bases). This CDR3 is 14 amino acids long. Trimming stripped 3 bases from V and 3 bases from J, with 9 bases between. Germline V CDR1 and CDR2: MGHDK, SYGVNS. Here the CDR3 DNA reads TGTGCCAGCAGTGACACAGGGCCCAATCAGCCCCAGCATTTT. Its translation is CASSDTGPNQPQHF.

J is TRBJ1-2 and V is TRBV19; no clear D gene. The CDR3 is 16 amino acids. The germline CDR1 and CDR2 sequences are LNHDA and SQIVND (reference sequence). V was clipped by 3 bases and J by 7 bases, with 21 bases between them. The DNA for the CDR3 is TGTGCCAGTAGTATTCCAACGGCTTCCCATTTTTTTGGCTACACCTTC. Its translation is CASSIPTASHFFGYTF.

This sequence joins TRBV4-3 and TRBJ2-1, with 8 bases matching TRBD2. The J call is uncertain, as TRBJ2-7 better fits the DNA end. Germline V gives CDR1 LGHNA, CDR2 YSLEER. The length of the CDR3 is 16 residues. CDR3: CASSQFLTSGPYEQYF. CDR3 nucleotides: TGCGCCAGCAGCCAGTTCCTTACTAGCGGTCCCTACGAGCAGTACTTC.

This clonotype was observed many times. The J gene is TRBJ2-7, the V gene TRBV18, with D unresolved. V gave up 2 bases and J gave up 3 bases, with 8 bases separating them. CDR3 size: 13 residues. Germline CDR1 reads KGHSH; CDR2 reads LQKENI. The CDR3 nucleotides are TGTGCCAGCTCACCAGGGTGGGACTACGAGCAGTACTTC. Protein sequence: CASSPGWDYEQYF.

This clonotype was observed a single time. The chain recombines TRBV27 with TRBJ2-5; TRBD1 might be the D (6 bases). The J call may be faulty, since TRBJ2-7 better matches the DNA end. The CDR3 spans 15 residues. CDR1 is MNHEY and CDR2 is SMNVEV in the germline V gene (reference sequence). The CDR3 bases are TGTGCCAGCAGCCCTACTCTCAGAGGGGGCTACGAGCAGTACTTC. The encoded protein is CASSPTLRGGYEQYF.

This clonotype was seen only a few times. V and J are TRBV4-3 and TRBJ1-5; D remains ambiguous. From germline, CDR1 is LGHNA and CDR2 YSLEER. Trimming took off 0 bases at V and 12 bases at J, with 15 bases between the two ends. CDR3 length: 14 amino acids. The CDR3 DNA reads TGCGCCAGCAGCCAAGAACGAGCCGGACCCGTCCAGCATTTT. It specifies CASSQERAGPVQHF.

The rearrangement uses TRBV20-1 and TRBJ2-7, with D possibly TRBD2 on 6 matching bases. CDR3 length: 14 amino acids. Deletions cut 5 bases from V and 3 bases from J, with 17 bases between. Germline lookup yields CDR1 DFQATT and CDR2 SNEGSKA (reference sequence). This CDR3 is CSAPALGTVYEQYF. For the CDR3, the DNA is TGCAGTGCTCCCGCTTTAGGGACTGTCTACGAGCAGTACTTC.